This T cell receptor beta chain was found in a study of T cell repertoires in cytomegalovirus infection. Study as a whole: Public signatures in TCR beta pointed to CMV infection and matching HLA type.

Study-level results: Summed frequency of public TCR beta families distinguished CMV carriers with the relevant HLA. There were HLA-C-restricted CMV-specific TCR beta clonotypes dominating the ex vivo response.

From the reads, TCRdb called clonotypes with MiXCR, one entry per CDR3 protein. The table has about 770,000 distinct CDR3 sequences, about 27% seen once; the top ten hold roughly 14%. The table lists this clonotype with a few counts. Its cognate antigen is unknown. The CDR3 is made up of 16 amino acids. The trim removed 4 bases at V and 6 bases at J, leaving 11 bases unmatched. Germline CDR1 and CDR2: SEHNR and FQNEAQ (reference sequence). The clonotype originates from a human donor in good health (CMV status not recorded). Some clones in this sample may be carry-over from other donors' samples. The starting material was cultured CD8+ T cells from PBMCs, obtained from culture after CMV antigen stimulation. V usage is TRBV7-9 and J usage is TRBJ2-1, with TRBD2 identical over 8 bases. CDR3 amino acids: CASSSPGASGPNEQFF. The CDR3, as DNA: TGTGCCAGCAGCTCTCCAGGGGCTAGCGGGCCCAATGAGCAGTTCTTC.